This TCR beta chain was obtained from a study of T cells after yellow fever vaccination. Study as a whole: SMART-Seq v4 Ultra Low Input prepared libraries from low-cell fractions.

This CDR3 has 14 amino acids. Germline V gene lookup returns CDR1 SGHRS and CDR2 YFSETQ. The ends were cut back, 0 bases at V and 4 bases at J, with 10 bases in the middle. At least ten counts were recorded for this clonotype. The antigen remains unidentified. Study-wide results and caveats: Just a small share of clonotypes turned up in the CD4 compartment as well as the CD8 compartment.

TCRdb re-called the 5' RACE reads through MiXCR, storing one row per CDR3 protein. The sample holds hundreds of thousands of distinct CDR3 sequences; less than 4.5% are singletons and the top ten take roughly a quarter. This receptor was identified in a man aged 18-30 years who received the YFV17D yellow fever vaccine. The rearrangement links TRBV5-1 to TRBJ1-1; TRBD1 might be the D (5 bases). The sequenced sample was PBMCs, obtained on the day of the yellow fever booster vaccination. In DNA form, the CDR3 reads TGCGCCAGCAGCTTGGATCCAGGGACCACTGAAGCTTTCTTT. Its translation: CASSLDPGTTEAFF. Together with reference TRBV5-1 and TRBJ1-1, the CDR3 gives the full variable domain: KAGVTQTPRYLIKTRGQQVTLSCSPISGHRSVSWYQQTPGQGLQFLFEYFSETQRNKGNFPGRFSGRQFSNSRSEMNVSTLELGDSALYLCASSLDPGTTEAFFGQGTRLTVV.